This TCR beta chain was recorded in a study of post-analysis software for immune sequencing data. The overall study: The disease courses covered relapsing-remitting, secondary progressive and progressive-relapsing multiple sclerosis.

Unique molecular identifiers had been added to the TCR beta cDNA libraries. Yield was 500,000 or so cDNA molecules from around 1 to 9.1 million T cells. TCRdb re-called the PCR reads with MiXCR, one entry per CDR3 protein. This sample has fewer than 850,000 distinct CDR3 sequences, with roughly 27% found just once. With regard to this clonotype: What it binds is unknown.

Trimming removed 6 bases from V and 1 base from J, with 14 bases in between. The CDR3 is made up of 14 amino acids. Germline assignment: CDR1 DFQATT and CDR2 SNEGSKA (reference sequence). Points from the study as a whole: Among 5 or 6 TRBV segments more frequent in patients than controls were TRBV5-6, TRBV5-1 and TRBV20-1. F measure showed strong co-clustering of same-batch samples.

Sequencing input: blood. The J gene is TRBJ2-3, the V gene TRBV20-1; D tentatively reads TRBD1 or TRBD2 (5 bases each). The receptor was isolated from a girl aged 5-17 years with multiple sclerosis. CDR3 region: CSAAPGTRTDTQYF. The CDR3 DNA reads as TGCAGTGCCGCCCCAGGGACCCGCACAGATACGCAGTATTTT.